This T cell receptor beta chain was obtained from a study of T cell clones after liver transplantation. Study at large: Subjects received no induction therapy and standard immunosuppression until randomization at 12-24 months post-transplant. Findings and caveats of the study: These preliminary findings come from unstandardized post-transplant sampling times.

TCRdb's copy holds only in-frame clones and misses some; the assay was immunoSEQ multiplex PCR. The table has roughly 74,000 clones, 80% seen once. To note about this clone: Its antigen is not identified.

V was trimmed by 0 bases and J by 3 bases, leaving 12 bases between them. The CDR3 consists of 15 residues. Germline V gene data show CDR1 as MNHNY and CDR2 as SVGAGI (reference sequence). This chain uses TRBV6-6 with TRBJ2-7; D tentatively fits TRBD1 or TRBD2 (5 bases each). This specimen consisted of CD4+ T cells from blood, obtained before liver transplant. The source is a human donor who received a liver transplant. The CDR3 DNA is TGTGCCAGCAGTTACTCCCGGGACGGATTCTACGAGCAGTACTTC. It is translated as CASSYSRDGFYEQYF.